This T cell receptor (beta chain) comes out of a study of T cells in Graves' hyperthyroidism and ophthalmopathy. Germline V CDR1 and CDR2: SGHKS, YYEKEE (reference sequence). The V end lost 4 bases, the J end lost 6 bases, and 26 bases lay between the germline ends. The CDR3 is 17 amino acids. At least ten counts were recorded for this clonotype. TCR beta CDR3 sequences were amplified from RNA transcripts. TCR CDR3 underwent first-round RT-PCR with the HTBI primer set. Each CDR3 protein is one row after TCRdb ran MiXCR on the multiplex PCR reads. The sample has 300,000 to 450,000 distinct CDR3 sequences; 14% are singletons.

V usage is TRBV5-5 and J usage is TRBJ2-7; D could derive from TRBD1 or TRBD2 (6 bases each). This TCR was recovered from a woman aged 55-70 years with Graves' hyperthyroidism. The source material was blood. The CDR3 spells CASSMAGGATRGIEQYF. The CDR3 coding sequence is TGTGCCAGCAGCATGGCCGGGGGCGCGACGAGGGGGATCGAGCAGTACTTC.